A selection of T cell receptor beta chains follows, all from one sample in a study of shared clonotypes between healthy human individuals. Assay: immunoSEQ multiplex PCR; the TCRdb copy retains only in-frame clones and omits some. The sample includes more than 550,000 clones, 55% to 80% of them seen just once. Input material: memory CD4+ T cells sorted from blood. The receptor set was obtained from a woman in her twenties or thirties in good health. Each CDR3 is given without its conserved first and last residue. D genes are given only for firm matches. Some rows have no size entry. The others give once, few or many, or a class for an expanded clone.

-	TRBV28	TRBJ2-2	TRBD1	ASSSTGYTGELF
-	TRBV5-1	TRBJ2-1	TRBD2	ASSASSGGYNEQF
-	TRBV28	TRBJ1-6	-	ASSFQGRTLH
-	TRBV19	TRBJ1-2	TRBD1	ASSDRAGYGYT
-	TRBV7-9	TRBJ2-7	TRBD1	ASSLGTGGLKEQY
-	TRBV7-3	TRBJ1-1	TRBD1	ASSLNSAGGNTEAF
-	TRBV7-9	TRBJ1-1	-	ASSPDEGGTEAF
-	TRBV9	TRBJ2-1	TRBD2	ASSVDPSGESIYNEQF
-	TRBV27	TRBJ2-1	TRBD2	ASSSRLAAYNEQF
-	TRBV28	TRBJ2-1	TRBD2	ASSFPLWTSGMTYNEQF
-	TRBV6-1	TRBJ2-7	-	ASRGGATRTYEQY
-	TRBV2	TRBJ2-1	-	ASSAGNEQF
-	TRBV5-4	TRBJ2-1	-	ASSWKNLGDEQF
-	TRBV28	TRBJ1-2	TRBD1	ASSPQGQIYLYGYT
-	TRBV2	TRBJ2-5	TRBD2	ASSETSGSGETQY
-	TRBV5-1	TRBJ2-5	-	ASSLTSLYQETQY
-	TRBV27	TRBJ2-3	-	ASSFSREFPDTQY
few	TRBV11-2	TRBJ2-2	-	ASSATRLSTGELF
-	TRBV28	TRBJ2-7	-	ASSLAGAAAKLGQY
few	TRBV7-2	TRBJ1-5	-	ASSSTTGNQPQH
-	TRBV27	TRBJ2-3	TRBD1	ASSHPGQGTDTQY
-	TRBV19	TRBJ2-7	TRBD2	ASSKRSGGDSYEQY
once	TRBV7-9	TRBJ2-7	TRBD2	ASSNSGTFYEQY
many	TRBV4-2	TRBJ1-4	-	ASSLLATNEKLF
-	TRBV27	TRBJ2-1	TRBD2	ASSRRGSGVFSYNEQF
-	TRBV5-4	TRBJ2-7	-	ASSLDERNYEQY
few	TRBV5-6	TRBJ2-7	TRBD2	ASSFAEFSGRTAQY
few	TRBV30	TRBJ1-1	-	AWSVRGYEAF
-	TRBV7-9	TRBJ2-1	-	ASSFLQDSTEQF
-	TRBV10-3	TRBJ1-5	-	ASATDSNQPQH
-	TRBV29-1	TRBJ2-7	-	SALRGSSLISYEQY
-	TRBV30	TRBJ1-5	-	AWSGGVSNQPQH
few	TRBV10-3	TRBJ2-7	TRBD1	AISAPGQGLHEQY
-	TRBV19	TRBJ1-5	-	ASLKSVYLGDRGQPQH
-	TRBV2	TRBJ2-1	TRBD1	ASSGQGDEQF
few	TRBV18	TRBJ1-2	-	ASTPDDRTT
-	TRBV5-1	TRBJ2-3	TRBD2	ASSPTGLAGQDTQY
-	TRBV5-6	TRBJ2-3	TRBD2	ASSRTPGLAENTQY
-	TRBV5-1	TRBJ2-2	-	ASSPGTITGELF
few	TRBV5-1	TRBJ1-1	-	ASSFQGGQITEAF
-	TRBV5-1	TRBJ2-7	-	ASSLVPSSHEQY
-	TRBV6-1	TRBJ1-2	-	ASKLDYGYT
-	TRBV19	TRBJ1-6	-	ASSILTSGDSPLH
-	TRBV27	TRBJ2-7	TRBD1	ASSSRPTGRYEQY
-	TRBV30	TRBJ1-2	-	ARGRLEFNGYT
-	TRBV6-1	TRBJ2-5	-	ASSEVPEETQY
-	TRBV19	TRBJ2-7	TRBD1	ASSTTGGFYEQY
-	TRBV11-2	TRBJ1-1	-	ATSMDTEAF
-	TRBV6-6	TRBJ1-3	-	ASSYLGGYGNTIY
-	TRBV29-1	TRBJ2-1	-	SVVPPSDEQF
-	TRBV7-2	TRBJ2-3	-	ASSSYPRQPDTQY